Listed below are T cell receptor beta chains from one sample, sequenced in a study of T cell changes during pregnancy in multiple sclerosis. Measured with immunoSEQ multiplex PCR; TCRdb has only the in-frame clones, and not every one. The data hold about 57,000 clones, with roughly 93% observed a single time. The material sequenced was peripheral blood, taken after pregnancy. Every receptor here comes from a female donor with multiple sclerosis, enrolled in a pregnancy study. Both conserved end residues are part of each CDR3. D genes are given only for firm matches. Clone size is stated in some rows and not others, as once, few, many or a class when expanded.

TGTGCCACCAGCAGCGGACAGGGCGTGAACACTGAAGCTTTCTTT	CATSSGQGVNTEAFF	TRBV15	TRBD1	TRBJ1-1	-
TGTGCCAGCAGTACCGGGACAGGGATGTTCGGCGGGGAGCTGTTTTTT	CASSTGTGMFGGELFF	TRBV28	TRBD1	TRBJ2-2	-
TGCGCCAGCAGCTTGGTGGTAGCGGGTAAAGATACGCAGTATTTT	CASSLVVAGKDTQYF	TRBV5-1	TRBD2	TRBJ2-3	-
TGCGCCAGCAGCCAAGATGGGACTAGCGCTTACAATGAGCAGTTCTTC	CASSQDGTSAYNEQFF	TRBV4-3	TRBD2	TRBJ2-1	-
TGTGCCAGCAGCCGAGACAGGGCACAAGAGACCCAGTACTTC	CASSRDRAQETQYF	TRBV7-2	TRBD1	TRBJ2-5	-
TGTGCCAGCAGTTTATCGTACTGGACTGTCGGTGAGCAGTTCTTC	CASSLSYWTVGEQFF	TRBV27	-	TRBJ2-1	-
TGTGCCAGCAGCTTAGGACTAGCGGGAGGGCCTGAAAACATTCAGTACTTC	CASSLGLAGGPENIQYF	TRBV11-3	TRBD2	TRBJ2-4	-
TGCGCCAGCAGCCACGCCTCCGGGACTAGCGGGAGAGATGAGCAGTTCTTC	CASSHASGTSGRDEQFF	TRBV4-1	TRBD2	TRBJ2-1	-
TGTGCCACCAGCGGTTTGCACAGGGGCGCAACTAATGAAAAACTGTTTTTT	CATSGLHRGATNEKLFF	TRBV15	TRBD1	TRBJ1-4	-
TGTGCCAGCAGCTTTGGGAGGTCAGAGGCTTTCTTT	CASSFGRSEAFF	TRBV5-6	-	TRBJ1-1	-
TGCGCCAGCAGCCAAGAGAGGAAAATGAACACTGAAGCTTTCTTT	CASSQERKMNTEAFF	TRBV4-1	-	TRBJ1-1	-
TGTGCCAGCAGCTTGGCCGGCGGGAGGGGCTACGAGCAGTACTTC	CASSLAGGRGYEQYF	TRBV5-6	TRBD2	TRBJ2-7	-
TGTGCCAGTAGTCCCGCCCCTAGAAACACCGGGGAGCTGTTTTTT	CASSPAPRNTGELFF	TRBV19	-	TRBJ2-2	-
TGTGCCAGCAGCCCGAGGACAGGGGAGTATGGGGCCAACGTCCTGACTTTC	CASSPRTGEYGANVLTF	TRBV7-9	TRBD1	TRBJ2-6	-
TGTGCCAGCAGTTTTTTGGGGGACAGGGTCTACGAGCAGTACTTC	CASSFLGDRVYEQYF	TRBV27	TRBD1	TRBJ2-7	-
TGTGCCAGCAGTCCCATTGGTGAGCGGATGGAACCCTACGAGCAGTACTTC	CASSPIGERMEPYEQYF	TRBV25-1	-	TRBJ2-7	-
TGTGCCAGCAGTGACAGACCGGGACAGGGGGCCGGGGAGCTGTTTTTT	CASSDRPGQGAGELFF	TRBV6-4	TRBD1	TRBJ2-2	few
TGTGCCAGTAGATCTAGCGGGAGGGCAGGGGAGCTGTTTTTT	CASRSSGRAGELFF	TRBV19	TRBD2	TRBJ2-2	-
TGTGCCAGCAGTGATACCCGCCAGGCCCACAATGAGCAGTTCTTC	CASSDTRQAHNEQFF	TRBV6-1	-	TRBJ2-1	-
TGTGCCAGCAGTGTCGGACTAGCGTCCCACGAGCAGTACTTC	CASSVGLASHEQYF	TRBV2	TRBD2	TRBJ2-7	-
TGTGCCAGCAGCCTTGGGACTAGCGGGACATACAATGAGCAGTTCTTC	CASSLGTSGTYNEQFF	TRBV5-4	TRBD2	TRBJ2-1	-
TGCGCCAGCAGCTTGGGAGAGGCAGGGCGCCCCTATGGCTACACCTTC	CASSLGEAGRPYGYTF	TRBV5-1	-	TRBJ1-2	-
TGTGCCAGCAGCTCCGGACTAGCGGGAGTTGCCGGGGAGCTGTTTTTT	CASSSGLAGVAGELFF	TRBV7-2	TRBD2	TRBJ2-2	-
TGTGCCAGCAGCTTAAAAGCGGGAGCCGATACGCAGTATTTT	CASSLKAGADTQYF	TRBV11-1	TRBD2	TRBJ2-3	-
TGTGCCAGCAGTCCTCTCAGGGGAATAAACTATGGCTACACCTTC	CASSPLRGINYGYTF	TRBV28	-	TRBJ1-2	-
TGTGCCAGCAGCCAAGAGTCCGGGTTTAGGTACGAGCAGTACTTC	CASSQESGFRYEQYF	TRBV14	-	TRBJ2-7	-
TGTGCCAGCAGCTTTTTACAGGGGGGCTCCTACAATGAGCAGTTCTTC	CASSFLQGGSYNEQFF	TRBV7-9	TRBD1	TRBJ2-1	-
TGCGCCAGCAGCCGGAAAGACATTTACAATGAGCAGTTCTTC	CASSRKDIYNEQFF	TRBV5-1	-	TRBJ2-1	-
TGTGCCAGCAGTACACGGACTAGCGGCCTGTACCAAGAGACCCAGTACTTC	CASSTRTSGLYQETQYF	TRBV28	TRBD2	TRBJ2-5	-
TGTGCCAGCAGCAGTCTAGCGGGAGGCGCTTCCTACGAGCAGTACTTC	CASSSLAGGASYEQYF	TRBV14	TRBD2	TRBJ2-7	-
TGTGCCACCTATCTCTACGAGCAGTACTTC	CATYLYEQYF	TRBV6-1	-	TRBJ2-7	-
TGTGCCAGCAGTCCAGGGACAGGGGCTTTCTTT	CASSPGTGAFF	TRBV6-5	TRBD1	TRBJ1-1	-
TGCGCCAGCAGCCTTCGACTAGCGGGCCTCTTGTACAATGAGCAGTTCTTC	CASSLRLAGLLYNEQFF	TRBV5-1	TRBD2	TRBJ2-1	-
TGTGCCAGCAGCTTAATTACCCAGCGCCTCTACAATGAGCAGTTCTTC	CASSLITQRLYNEQFF	TRBV7-9	-	TRBJ2-1	-
TGTGCCAGCAGTTACGGAGGGGCGCGTGGGGCCAACGTCCTGACTTTC	CASSYGGARGANVLTF	TRBV6-6	-	TRBJ2-6	few
TGTGCCAGCACCCCAGGAACAGGGGGCAATGAAAAACTGTTTTTT	CASTPGTGGNEKLFF	TRBV6-1	TRBD1	TRBJ1-4	-
TGTGCCAGCAGCTTGGGGACAGGTGGTGATCAGCCCCAGCATTTT	CASSLGTGGDQPQHF	TRBV7-6	TRBD1	TRBJ1-5	-
TGTGCCAGCAGCTCCCGGACAGGGTTGAATGAGCAGTACTTC	CASSSRTGLNEQYF	TRBV7-9	TRBD1	TRBJ2-7	once
TGTGCCAGCAGTCGAGCGGGGCCCAATATCACAGATACGCAGTATTTT	CASSRAGPNITDTQYF	TRBV21-1	-	TRBJ2-3	-
TGTGCCAGCAGTTTGCTCCCGACTAGCACAGACAATGAGCAGTTCTTC	CASSLLPTSTDNEQFF	TRBV7-9	TRBD2	TRBJ2-1	-
TGTGCCAGCAGCCAAGGGGGCTGGACTGAAGCTTTCTTT	CASSQGGWTEAFF	TRBV14	-	TRBJ1-1	-
TGTGCCAGCAGCTTTCCAGGACACCCAGGAAACACCATATATTTT	CASSFPGHPGNTIYF	TRBV5-4	-	TRBJ1-3	-
TGTGCCAGCAGCTTTGGCCCGGAGCAGTACTTC	CASSFGPEQYF	TRBV5-6	-	TRBJ2-7	-
TGTGCCAGCAGTAACTCTACTAGCGCCCATGAGCAGTTCTTC	CASSNSTSAHEQFF	TRBV6-5	TRBD2	TRBJ2-1	-
TGTGCCAGCAGGCCGGGACTAGCGGGAGGAAGCTCCTACGAGCAGTACTTC	CASRPGLAGGSSYEQYF	TRBV7-2	TRBD2	TRBJ2-7	-
TGTGCCAGCAGCTTGGCGGGACTAGCGGGAGGGCCGGGGGAGCAGTTCTTC	CASSLAGLAGGPGEQFF	TRBV11-3	TRBD2	TRBJ2-1	-
TGTGCCAGCAGCTCCGGGACAGGGATCTACGAGCAGTACTTC	CASSSGTGIYEQYF	TRBV7-2	TRBD1	TRBJ2-7	-
TGTGCCAGCAGCTTAATTAGACAGAACACTGAAGCTTTCTTT	CASSLIRQNTEAFF	TRBV7-8	-	TRBJ1-1	-
TGTGCCAGCAGCCCCGGGACAGGGGACCACGAGCAGTACTTC	CASSPGTGDHEQYF	TRBV5-4	TRBD1	TRBJ2-7	-
TGTGCCAGCGAGCCAGGGGGCGCCCCGGGGAACACCATATATTTT	CASEPGGAPGNTIYF	TRBV2	TRBD1	TRBJ1-3	-
TGTGCCAGCAGTTATGGGGGGGGATCCTACGAGCAGTACTTC	CASSYGGGSYEQYF	TRBV6-5	TRBD2	TRBJ2-7	-
TGTGCCAGCCACAGGGATCATCAGCCCCAGCATTTT	CASHRDHQPQHF	TRBV28	-	TRBJ1-5	-
TGTGCCAGCAGTGAATCTCAGGGGGCACCCTCCTACGAGCAGTACTTC	CASSESQGAPSYEQYF	TRBV2	TRBD1	TRBJ2-7	-
TGTGCCATCAGTGAAATAGTATCGGCAGGGGGGGAGCAGTACTTC	CAISEIVSAGGEQYF	TRBV10-3	-	TRBJ2-7	-
TGCGCCAGCAGCCAAGATAATTCCTACGAGCAGTACTTC	CASSQDNSYEQYF	TRBV4-3	-	TRBJ2-7	once
TGTGCCAGCAGCCCCGGGATTCTTAACTATGGCTACACCTTC	CASSPGILNYGYTF	TRBV7-2	-	TRBJ1-2	-
TGTGCCAGTAGTATGGGGACTACCAGGTGGACGGAGCAGTTCTTC	CASSMGTTRWTEQFF	TRBV19	TRBD2	TRBJ2-1	once